The 23 T cell receptor beta chains below come from one sample, sequenced in a study of Ad26.COV2.S vaccination and SARS-CoV-2 variants. Noted treatment: 15 to 20 received Ad26.COV2.S at low or high dose, single or two shots; 5 received placebo; per-sample allocation not given. Sampling occurred on day 63 after the first vaccine or placebo injection. Libraries were prepared by immunoSEQ multiplex PCR; TCRdb keeps only in-frame clonotypes and omits some of them. Altogether about 400,000 clones are present, about 88% being singletons, with the ten largest covering 1.9%. Here the sequenced sample was peripheral blood, taken in a trial of Ad26.COV2.S vaccine versus placebo. The receptor set was obtained from a person aged 18 to 59 who received the Ad26.COV2.S COVID-19 vaccine or a placebo.

The chain couples TRBV4-3 to TRBJ2-5, with D perhaps TRBD1 or TRBD2 (5 bases each). This CDR3 is 15 amino acids long. Germline V lookup: CDR1 LGHNA, CDR2 YSLEER. Trimming took off 0 bases at V and 4 bases at J, with 12 bases between the two ends. CDR3 bases: TGCGCCAGCAGCCAAGATCAGGGACCCAGAGAGACCCAGTACTTC. It specifies CASSQDQGPRETQYF.

The chain carries TRBV24-1 and TRBJ2-2; D remains unclear. The germline V gene encodes CDR1 KGHDR and CDR2 SFDVKD. The CDR3 covers 14 residues. The V gene lost 9 bases and the J gene lost 5 bases, with 15 bases spanning the gap. The CDR3 reads CATSTPGKTGELFF. The CDR3, as DNA: TGTGCCACCTCCACACCAGGAAAGACCGGGGAGCTGTTTTTT.

V gene TRBV5-4 combines with J gene TRBJ1-2, with a possible D match to TRBD1 (6 bases). V was trimmed by 4 bases and J by 6 bases, leaving 13 bases between them. The germline V gene has CDR1 SGHNT and CDR2 YYREEE (reference sequence). CDR3 length: 13 residues. In nucleotides, the CDR3 is TGTGCCAGCAGCGCCAGGGGAAGCCATGGCTACACCTTC. It encodes CASSARGSHGYTF. The full variable domain, completed using reference TRBV5-4 and TRBJ1-2, is ETGVTQSPTHLIKTRGQQVTLRCSSQSGHNTVSWYQQALGQGPQFIFQYYREEENGRGNFPPRFSGLQFPNYSSELNVNALELDDSALYLCASSARGSHGYTFGSGTRLTVV.

The chain uses TRBV19 and TRBJ2-1, with D tentatively TRBD2 (6 bases). V was trimmed by 6 bases and J by 6 bases, leaving 9 bases between them. CDR1 and CDR2 from the germline V gene are LNHDA and SQIVND (reference sequence). This CDR3 has 12 amino acids. The CDR3 region is CASRTGGNEQFF. The CDR3 region has the DNA TGTGCCAGTAGGACCGGGGGCAATGAGCAGTTCTTC.

This chain uses TRBV4-1 with TRBJ2-2, with TRBD2 identical over 7 bases. With V trimmed by 1 base and J by 5 bases, 4 bases remained unmatched. This CDR3 has 15 amino acids. CDR1 and CDR2 from the germline V gene are MGHRA and YSYEKL. CDR3 nucleotides: TGCGCCAGCAGCCAAGCGGGAGGAAGAACCGGGGAGCTGTTTTTT. Translated, it gives CASSQAGGRTGELFF.

This clone was detected once. The V and J genes are TRBV10-3 and TRBJ1-1; maybe TRBD1 (5 bases). Germline V CDR1 and CDR2: ENHRY, SYGVKD. Trimming removed 8 bases from V and 1 base from J, with 11 bases in between. There are 13 residues in the CDR3. The CDR3 is CAISRDPNTEAFF. For the CDR3, the DNA is TGTGCCATCTCTAGGGACCCGAACACTGAAGCTTTCTTT.

This chain uses TRBV30 with TRBJ2-1; D is undetermined. Trimming stripped 2 bases from V and 9 bases from J, with 11 bases between. This CDR3 is built from 12 residues. Germline V lookup: CDR1 GTSNPN, CDR2 SVGIG (reference sequence). The CDR3 here is CAWSSGLGEQFF. In DNA form, the CDR3 reads TGTGCCTGGAGTTCCGGGTTAGGTGAGCAGTTCTTC.

The chain is built from TRBV7-8 and TRBJ1-1, with D hard to call. Germline CDR1 and CDR2: SGHVS and FQNEAQ. The CDR3 covers 16 residues. V was pared by 5 bases and J by 1 base, with 17 bases between. The CDR3 nucleotides read TGTGCCAGCAGCCCCGATGTCCTACGGCCGAACACTGAAGCTTTCTTT. This codes for CASSPDVLRPNTEAFF.

The rearrangement uses TRBV29-1 and TRBJ1-2, with TRBD1 as a possible D gene (5 bases). The CDR3 runs to 12 residues. V was cut by 5 bases and J by 6 bases, with 13 bases left in between. Germline values: CDR1 SQVTM, CDR2 ANQGSEA. This CDR3 is CSVTGTMNGYTF. The CDR3 DNA sequence: TGCAGCGTTACCGGGACGATGAATGGCTACACCTTC.

The chain links TRBV5-4 to TRBJ2-7, with 8 bases that match TRBD1. Germline V gene sequence: CDR1 SGHNT, CDR2 YYREEE (reference sequence). Losses at the gene ends were 1 base for V and 4 bases for J; bases not matched to a gene: 4. CDR3 length: 14 residues. CDR3 sequence (DNA): TGTGCCAGCAGCTTGTCGACAGGGGATTACGAGCAGTACTTC. Its protein is CASSLSTGDYEQYF.

This sequence joins TRBV4-3 and TRBJ2-7; D is unclear. V shed 0 bases and J shed 2 bases, with 14 bases lying between them. The CDR3 loop spans 16 amino acids. CDR1 and CDR2 (germline): LGHNA, YSLEER. The CDR3 loop reads CASSQEISLWTYEQYF. The DNA of the CDR3 is TGCGCCAGCAGCCAAGAGATTTCCCTTTGGACCTACGAGCAGTACTTC.

The chain uses TRBV6-5 and TRBJ1-1, with D unclear. Germline assignment: CDR1 MNHEY and CDR2 SVGAGI. The CDR3 runs to 13 residues. Trimming removed 2 bases at V and 3 bases at J, with 7 bases between. For the CDR3, the DNA is TGTGCCAGCAGTTACGGCGGGGACACTGAAGCTTTCTTT. It translates to CASSYGGDTEAFF.

V usage is TRBV5-1 and J usage is TRBJ2-1, with 7 positions matching TRBD2. Germline trimming cut 3 bases from V and 5 bases from J; bases unmatched to any gene: 2. The CDR3 is 13 amino acids. CDR1 and CDR2 (germline): SGHRS, YFSETQ. CDR3 loop: CASSWSGNNEQFF. The CDR3 coding sequence is TGCGCCAGCAGCTGGAGCGGGAACAATGAGCAGTTCTTC.

This chain joins TRBV7-3 and TRBJ2-5; TRBD2 aligns across 10 bases. Germline V gives CDR1 SGHTA, CDR2 FQGTGA. The CDR3 runs 16 residues. Unmatched junction bases numbered 9, after V lost 5 bases and J lost 3 bases. The CDR3 nucleotides read TGTGCCAGCAGCCCCCAAGCGGGAGGGCCGAAAGAGACCCAGTACTTC. Its translation: CASSPQAGGPKETQYF.

The chain links TRBV11-2 to TRBJ2-7, with TRBD1 matching 7 bases. CDR1 and CDR2 (germline): SGHAT, FQNNGV. With V trimmed by 5 bases and J by 1 base, 8 bases remained unmatched. The CDR3 runs to 15 residues. Written as DNA, the CDR3 is TGTGCCAGCAGCCATCGGGACAGCCGTTCCTACGAGCAGTACTTC. It encodes CASSHRDSRSYEQYF.

The chain carries TRBV15 and TRBJ2-3; 7 positions agree with TRBD2. CDR3 size: 15 residues. Losses at the gene ends were 1 base for V and 4 bases for J; bases not matched to a gene: 5. Germline-derived CDR1 and CDR2 are LNHNV and YYDKDF (reference sequence). The CDR3 protein is CATSRVSRGADTQYF. CDR3 coding DNA: TGTGCCACCAGCAGAGTTAGTCGGGGGGCAGATACGCAGTATTTT.

The gene calls are TRBV7-2 and TRBJ2-1; TRBD2 matches at 10 bases. The CDR3 has 13 residues. V shed 5 bases and J 7 bases; nucleotides not matched to a gene: 2. The germline V gene has CDR1 SGHTA and CDR2 FQGNSA. The chain's CDR3 is CASSISGRNEQFF. The DNA of the CDR3 is TGTGCCAGCAGCATTAGCGGGAGGAATGAGCAGTTCTTC.

The chain couples TRBV9 to TRBJ1-2; D is ambiguous. The V gene lost 6 bases and the J gene lost 0 bases, with 9 bases spanning the gap. The CDR3 is 13 amino acids. Germline CDR1 and CDR2: SGDLS and YYNGEE. This CDR3 is CASNRGSNYGYTF. CDR3 sequence (DNA): TGTGCCAGCAACCGAGGGTCTAACTATGGCTACACCTTC.

The V call is TRBV5-1, the J call TRBJ2-2; D uncertain. Deletions cut 9 bases from V and 8 bases from J, with 17 bases between. CDR1 and CDR2 from the germline V gene are SGHRS and YFSETQ. There are 13 residues in the CDR3. CDR3 in amino acids: CATQSSFSGELFF. The CDR3 region has the DNA TGCGCCACCCAATCCTCCTTTAGTGGGGAGCTGTTTTTT.

This clone was seen more than once but under ten times. The chain links TRBV20-1 to TRBJ1-5; TRBD1 is a possible D gene (6 bases). Germline-derived CDR1 and CDR2 are DFQATT and SNEGSKA (reference sequence). The CDR3 contains 13 residues. V lost 3 bases, J lost 5 bases, and 11 bases lay in between. The DNA for the CDR3 is TGCAGTGCTAGTTTGGCAGGGGATCAGCCCCAGCATTTT. Protein: CSASLAGDQPQHF.

V usage is TRBV5-1 and J usage is TRBJ2-2; TRBD1 aligns across 7 bases. This CDR3 has 14 amino acids. From germline, CDR1 is SGHRS and CDR2 YFSETQ. The V segment lost 0 bases and the J segment 6 bases; nucleotides outside the gene matches: 2. The CDR3 DNA reads as TGCGCCAGCAGCTTGGCCCAGGGGGCCGGGGAGCTGTTTTTT. This translates into CASSLAQGAGELFF.

The chain carries TRBV19 and TRBJ2-5; 7 nucleotides agree with TRBD1. The V and J ends lost 9 bases and 4 bases, in that order; junction bases with no gene match: 8. The germline V gene encodes CDR1 LNHDA and CDR2 SQIVND (reference sequence). The CDR3 is 13 amino acids. The chain's CDR3 is CASTDRATETQYF. CDR3 sequence (DNA): TGTGCCAGCACCGACAGGGCCACAGAGACCCAGTACTTC.

The chain recombines TRBV6-5 with TRBJ1-4; 10 nucleotides line up with TRBD1. Per germline, CDR1 MNHEY and CDR2 SVGAGI. V trimming: 6 bases; J trimming: 4 bases; junction bases outside the gene matches: 2. CDR3 size: 14 residues. CDR3 sequence (DNA): TGTGCCAGCAGGCGGACAGGGGGTAATGAAAAACTGTTTTTT. It yields the protein CASRRTGGNEKLFF.